These T cell receptor beta chains were read from a single sample in a study of cytomegalovirus exposure and HLA in healthy donors. Some clones are missing from TCRdb's copy, which holds only in-frame ones; the method was immunoSEQ multiplex PCR. The sample has about 48,000 clones. Sequenced sample: PBMCs. Source of these receptors: a middle-aged woman in good health and CMV-seronegative. CDR3s include the opening cysteine and the closing phenylalanine or tryptophan. The D gene is left open where the match is weak.

V	J	length	D	CDR3	DNA
TRBV9	TRBJ1-4	15	TRBD1	CASSKGTGGGEKLFF	TGTGCCAGCAGCAAAGGAACAGGGGGGGGTGAAAAACTGTTTTTT
TRBV28	TRBJ2-7	15	TRBD2	CASSSLQRDSNEQYF	TGTGCCAGCAGTTCGCTACAGCGGGATTCCAACGAGCAGTACTTC
TRBV4-2	TRBJ2-2	16	-	CASSQETRPNTGELFF	TGTGCCAGCAGCCAAGAAACTAGACCGAACACCGGGGAGCTGTTTTTT
TRBV28	TRBJ1-2	14	-	CAIRGDISNYGYTF	TGTGCCATCAGGGGTGACATTTCAAATTATGGCTACACCTTC
TRBV4-2	TRBJ2-7	17	-	CASSQEEGRTVAYEQYF	TGTGCCAGCAGCCAAGAGGAAGGCAGGACAGTCGCCTACGAGCAGTACTTC
TRBV29-1	TRBJ1-1	16	TRBD1	CSVSRDRGTPNTEAFF	TGCAGCGTATCTCGGGACAGGGGCACTCCGAACACTGAAGCTTTCTTT
TRBV19	TRBJ1-2	13	-	CASSIAGFYGYTF	TGTGCCAGTAGTATTGCGGGTTTCTATGGCTACACCTTC
TRBV19	TRBJ2-2	14	TRBD2	CASSPKTSAGELFF	TGTGCCAGTAGTCCAAAAACTAGCGCCGGGGAGCTGTTTTTT
TRBV5-1	TRBJ2-7	14	TRBD2	CASRFSSGSYEQYF	TGCGCCAGCAGATTTTCTAGCGGGAGCTACGAGCAGTACTTC
TRBV28	TRBJ2-7	15	TRBD2	CASTYSLAGTYEQYF	TGTGCCAGCACCTATAGTCTAGCGGGAACCTACGAGCAGTACTTC
TRBV20-1	TRBJ2-3	11	-	CSAMGGDTQYF	TGCAGTGCCATGGGGGGAGATACGCAGTATTTT
TRBV27	TRBJ2-7	14	-	CASRSRVGVYEQYF	TGTGCCAGCAGGAGCAGGGTAGGGGTATACGAGCAGTACTTC
TRBV28	TRBJ1-5	19	-	CASSPLSRADILLNQPQHF	TGTGCCAGCAGTCCCCTGTCGAGGGCAGACATCCTCTTGAATCAGCCCCAGCATTTT
TRBV4-1	TRBJ2-1	16	TRBD2	CASSQGEGLADNEQFF	TGCGCCAGCAGCCAAGGGGAGGGACTAGCGGACAATGAGCAGTTCTTC
TRBV7-8	TRBJ1-5	14	TRBD1	CASSFATGWQPQHF	TGTGCCAGCAGCTTTGCGACAGGGTGGCAGCCCCAGCATTTT
TRBV7-9	TRBJ2-1	15	-	CASSFLPSDGNEQFF	TGTGCCAGCAGCTTTTTACCTAGCGACGGCAATGAGCAGTTCTTC
TRBV5-1	TRBJ2-2	16	-	CASSLRAGLDTGELFF	TGCGCCAGCAGCTTGAGGGCGGGATTGGACACCGGGGAGCTGTTTTTT
TRBV9	TRBJ2-3	16	-	CASSVASRVVPDTQYF	TGTGCCAGCAGCGTAGCATCTAGAGTCGTTCCAGATACGCAGTATTTT
TRBV10-3	TRBJ2-3	19	-	CAISEPTGALRGFTDTQYF	TGTGCCATCAGCGAGCCGACAGGCGCCCTCCGTGGATTCACAGATACGCAGTATTTT
TRBV10-3	TRBJ2-1	17	-	CAISDGGDFTSYNEQFF	TGTGCCATCAGTGATGGCGGCGACTTCACGTCCTACAATGAGCAGTTCTTC
TRBV28	TRBJ2-7	12	-	CASGRGVYEQYF	TGTGCCAGCGGCAGGGGGGTTTACGAGCAGTACTTC
TRBV5-1	TRBJ2-2	12	-	CASSFSSGELFF	TGCGCCAGCAGCTTCTCGTCCGGGGAGCTGTTTTTT
TRBV28	TRBJ2-7	15	-	CASSSHTTLASEQYF	TGTGCCAGCAGTTCCCACACGACTCTTGCTTCCGAGCAGTACTTC
TRBV4-3	TRBJ2-7	15	TRBD2	CASSLIAGDSYEQYF	TGCGCCAGCAGCCTCATAGCGGGAGACTCCTACGAGCAGTACTTC
TRBV19	TRBJ1-2	15	TRBD1	CASAFNRDSGYGYTF	TGTGCCAGTGCCTTTAACCGGGACAGCGGGTATGGCTACACCTTC
TRBV9	TRBJ2-1	15	TRBD2	CASSPRVAGKDEQFF	TGTGCCAGCAGCCCCAGGGTAGCGGGAAAAGATGAGCAGTTCTTC
TRBV5-6	TRBJ2-4	12	-	CASSLAGTGSDF	TGTGCCAGCAGCTTGGCTGGTACAGGGTCTGACTTC
TRBV28	TRBJ1-2	14	-	CASSQINSIYGYTF	TGTGCCAGCAGTCAAATTAACTCCATCTATGGCTACACCTTC
TRBV6-5	TRBJ1-1	15	TRBD1	CASSYDDRVNTEAFF	TGTGCCAGCAGTTATGATGACAGGGTGAACACTGAAGCTTTCTTT
TRBV2	TRBJ2-2	15	TRBD2	CASSETSGDTGELFF	TGTGCCAGCAGTGAGACTAGCGGGGACACCGGGGAGCTGTTTTTT
TRBV7-2	TRBJ2-7	15	TRBD1	CASSLGTGGDYEQYF	TGTGCCAGCAGCCTCGGGACAGGGGGTGATTACGAGCAGTACTTC
TRBV30	TRBJ1-2	14	TRBD1	CAWLGQGRGYGCTF	TGTGCCTGGCTGGGACAGGGAAGGGGCTATGGCTGCACCTTC
TRBV7-9	TRBJ2-1	16	TRBD2	CASSPASGRLWDEQFF	TGTGCCAGCAGCCCGGCTAGCGGGAGGCTATGGGATGAGCAGTTCTTC
TRBV7-2	TRBJ1-1	14	-	CASSLVVTGTEAFF	TGTGCCAGCAGCTTAGTTGTGACGGGCACTGAAGCTTTCTTT
TRBV7-2	TRBJ2-5	16	-	CASSPNRVRVVETQYF	TGTGCCAGCAGCCCTAACAGAGTACGAGTCGTAGAGACCCAGTACTTC
TRBV11-2	TRBJ1-3	15	-	CASSTDRLGRGTIYF	TGTGCCAGCAGCACCGACAGGCTCGGGCGAGGAACCATATATTTT
TRBV27	TRBJ1-5	18	TRBD1	CASKGGTGGALRNQPQHF	TGTGCCAGCAAAGGGGGGACAGGGGGCGCGTTAAGGAATCAGCCCCAGCATTTT
TRBV4-3	TRBJ2-2	16	TRBD2	CASSQDQREYTGELFF	TGCGCCAGCAGCCAAGATCAGCGGGAGTACACCGGGGAGCTGTTTTTT